Given below is one T cell receptor beta chain in context. As yet, its antigen is unknown. Data came from immunoSEQ multiplex PCR; TCRdb stores just in-frame clones and leaves some out. The sample lists about 56,000 clones; about 79% were seen once. Time point denoted: week 47, end of study. One vaccine dose held 300 ug of mutant IDH1 20-mer peptide and came with topical imiquimod. Germline lookup yields CDR1 SGHDN and CDR2 FVKESK. Trimming cost V 1 base and J 4 bases, with 13 bases left between them. This CDR3 is 15 amino acids long. This specimen belongs to a study of a mutant IDH1 vaccine in newly diagnosed glioma. Study at large: The first vaccination came 4-6 weeks after radiotherapy alone, or with temozolomide cycles. Patients under treatment included around 60% males and about 38% females and had a mean age of around 40 years. Most had both radiotherapy and temozolomide beforehand; others had only one.

Sequencing was performed on PBMCs, taken from a glioma patient whose treatment included an IDH1 peptide vaccine. The chain carries TRBV14 and TRBJ1-1; tentative D call: TRBD1 (6 bases). This sequence originates from a man aged 50-60 years with glioma. CDR3 nucleotide sequence: TGTGCCAGCAGCCAAGGGTACCAGGGGTTCACTGAAGCTTTCTTT. Protein sequence: CASSQGYQGFTEAFF.